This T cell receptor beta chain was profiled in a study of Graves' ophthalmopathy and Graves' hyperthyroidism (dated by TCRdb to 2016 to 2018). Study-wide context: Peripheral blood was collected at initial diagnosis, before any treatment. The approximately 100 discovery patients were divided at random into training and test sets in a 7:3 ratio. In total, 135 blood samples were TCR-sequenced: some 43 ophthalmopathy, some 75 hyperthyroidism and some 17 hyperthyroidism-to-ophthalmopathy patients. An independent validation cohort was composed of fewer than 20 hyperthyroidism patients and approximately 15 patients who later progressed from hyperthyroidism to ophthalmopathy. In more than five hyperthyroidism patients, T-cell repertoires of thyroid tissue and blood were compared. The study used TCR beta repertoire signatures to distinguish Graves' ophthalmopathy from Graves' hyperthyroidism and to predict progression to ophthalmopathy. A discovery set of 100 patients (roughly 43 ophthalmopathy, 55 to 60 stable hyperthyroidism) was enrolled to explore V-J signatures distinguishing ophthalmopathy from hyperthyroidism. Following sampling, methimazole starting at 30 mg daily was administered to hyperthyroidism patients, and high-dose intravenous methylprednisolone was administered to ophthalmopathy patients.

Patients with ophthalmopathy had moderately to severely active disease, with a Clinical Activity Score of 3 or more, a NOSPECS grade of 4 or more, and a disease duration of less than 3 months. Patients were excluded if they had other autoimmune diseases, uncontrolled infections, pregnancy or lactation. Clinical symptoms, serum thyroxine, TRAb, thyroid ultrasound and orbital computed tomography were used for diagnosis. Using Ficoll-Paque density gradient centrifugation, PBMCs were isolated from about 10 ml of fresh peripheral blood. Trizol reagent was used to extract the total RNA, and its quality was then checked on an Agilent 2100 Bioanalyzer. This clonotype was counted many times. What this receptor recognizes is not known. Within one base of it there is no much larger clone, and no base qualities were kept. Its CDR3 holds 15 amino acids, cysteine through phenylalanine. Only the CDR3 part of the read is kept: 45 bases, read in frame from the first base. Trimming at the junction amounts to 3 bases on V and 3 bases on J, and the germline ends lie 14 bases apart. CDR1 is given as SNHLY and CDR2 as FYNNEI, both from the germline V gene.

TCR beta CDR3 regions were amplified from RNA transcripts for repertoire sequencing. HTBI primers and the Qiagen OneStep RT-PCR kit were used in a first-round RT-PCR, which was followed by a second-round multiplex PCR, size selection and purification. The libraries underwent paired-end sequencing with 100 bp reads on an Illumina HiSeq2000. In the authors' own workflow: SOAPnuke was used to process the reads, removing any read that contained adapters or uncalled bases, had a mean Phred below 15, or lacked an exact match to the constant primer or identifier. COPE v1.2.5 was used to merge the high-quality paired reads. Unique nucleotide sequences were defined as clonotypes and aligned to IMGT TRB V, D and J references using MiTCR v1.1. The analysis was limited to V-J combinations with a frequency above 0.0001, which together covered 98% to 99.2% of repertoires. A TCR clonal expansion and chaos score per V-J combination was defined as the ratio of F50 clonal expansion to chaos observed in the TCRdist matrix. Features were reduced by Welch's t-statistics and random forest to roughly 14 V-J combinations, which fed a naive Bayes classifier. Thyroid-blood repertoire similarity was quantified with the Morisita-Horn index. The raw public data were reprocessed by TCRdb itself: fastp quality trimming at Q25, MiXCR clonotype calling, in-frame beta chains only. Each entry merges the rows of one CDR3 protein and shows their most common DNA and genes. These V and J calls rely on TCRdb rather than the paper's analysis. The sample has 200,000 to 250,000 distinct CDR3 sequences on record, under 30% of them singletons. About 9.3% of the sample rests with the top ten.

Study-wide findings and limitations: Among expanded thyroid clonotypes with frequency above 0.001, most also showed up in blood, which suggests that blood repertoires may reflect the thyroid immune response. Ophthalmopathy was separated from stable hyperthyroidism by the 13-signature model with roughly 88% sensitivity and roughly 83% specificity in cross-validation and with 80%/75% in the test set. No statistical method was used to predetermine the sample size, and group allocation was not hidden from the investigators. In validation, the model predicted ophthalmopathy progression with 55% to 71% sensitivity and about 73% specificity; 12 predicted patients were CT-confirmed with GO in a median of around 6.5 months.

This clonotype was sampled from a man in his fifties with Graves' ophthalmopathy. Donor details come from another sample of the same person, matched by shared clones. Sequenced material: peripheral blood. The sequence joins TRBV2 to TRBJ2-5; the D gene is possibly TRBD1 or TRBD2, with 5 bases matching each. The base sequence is TGTGCCAGCAGTGAGTCTTTACAGGAGGAAGAGACCCAGTACTTC. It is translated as CASSESLQEEETQYF. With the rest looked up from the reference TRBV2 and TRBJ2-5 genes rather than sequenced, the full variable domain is EPEVTQTPSHQVTQMGQEVILRCVPISNHLYFYWYRQILGQKVEFLVSFYNNEISEKSEIFDDQFSVERPDGSNFTLKIRSTKLEDSAMYFCASSESLQEEETQYFGPGTRLLVL.